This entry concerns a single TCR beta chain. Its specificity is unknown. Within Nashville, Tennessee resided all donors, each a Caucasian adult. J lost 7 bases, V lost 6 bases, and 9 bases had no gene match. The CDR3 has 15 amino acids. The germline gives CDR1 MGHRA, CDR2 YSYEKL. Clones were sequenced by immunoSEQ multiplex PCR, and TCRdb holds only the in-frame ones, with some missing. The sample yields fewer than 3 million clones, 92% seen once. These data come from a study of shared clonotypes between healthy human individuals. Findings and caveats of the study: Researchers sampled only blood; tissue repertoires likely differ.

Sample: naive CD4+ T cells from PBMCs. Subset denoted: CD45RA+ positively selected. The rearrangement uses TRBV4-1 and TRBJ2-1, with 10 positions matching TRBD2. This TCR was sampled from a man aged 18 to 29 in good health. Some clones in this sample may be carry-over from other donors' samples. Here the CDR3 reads CASRTLAGVSNEQFF. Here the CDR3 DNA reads TGCGCCAGCAGAACCCTAGCGGGAGTTAGTAATGAGCAGTTCTTC.